A selection of T cell receptor beta chains follows, all from one sample in a study of human T cells and chemical hapten exposure. A single record per CDR3 protein comes from TCRdb applying MiXCR to the RACE reads. This table holds 300,000 to 450,000 distinct CDR3 sequences, 4.5% to 5.5% found once. Here the sequenced sample was whole blood, taken in connection with sensitization to the hapten diphenylcyclopropenone (DPC). All receptors derive from a woman between 50 and 59 years old with alopecia areata. Some clones in this sample may be carry-over from other donors' samples. CDR3s include the opening cysteine and the closing phenylalanine or tryptophan. Each record gives: V gene, clone size, J gene, D gene, CDR3 protein, CDR3 DNA. D genes are given only for firm matches. Clone size, where shown, is once, few, many, or a class for clones that have expanded.

TRBV10-2	-	TRBJ1-2	TRBD1	CASSEQGSGSGYTF	TGCGCCAGCAGTGAACAGGGGTCCGGCTCCGGCTACACCTTC
TRBV6-5	few	TRBJ1-2	-	CASSYSVGGQGYTF	TGTGCCAGCAGTTACTCCGTTGGGGGCCAGGGCTACACCTTC
TRBV12-3/TRBV12-4	few	TRBJ1-6	-	CASSPTRLDSPLHF	TGTGCCAGCAGCCCGACCCGTTTGGATTCGCCCCTCCACTTT
TRBV6-2/TRBV6-3	few	TRBJ1-2	-	CASSWGSQLTARGYTF	TGTGCCAGCAGTTGGGGGTCCCAGCTCACCGCTCGCGGCTACACCTTC
TRBV12-3/TRBV12-4	many	TRBJ2-5	-	CASMGKYEETQYF	TGTGCCAGCATGGGGAAGTATGAAGAGACCCAGTACTTC
TRBV12-3/TRBV12-4	many	TRBJ2-7	-	CASSSAGAYEQYF	TGTGCCAGCAGCTCGGCGGGTGCGTACGAGCAGTACTTC
TRBV29-1	-	TRBJ2-7	-	CSVEGSQGGPRYEQYF	TGCAGCGTTGAAGGCTCCCAGGGGGGCCCACGCTACGAGCAGTACTTC
TRBV20-1	many	TRBJ2-1	TRBD2	CSARGSPGLAYNEQFF	TGCAGTGCTAGAGGCTCCCCGGGACTAGCTTACAATGAGCAGTTCTTC
TRBV12-3/TRBV12-4	few	TRBJ1-2	-	CASSFSYRYGYTF	TGTGCCAGCAGTTTTTCGTACAGATATGGCTACACCTTC
TRBV27	many	TRBJ1-5	-	CASSFGGTGQPQHF	TGTGCCAGCAGTTTCGGAGGGACGGGGCAGCCCCAGCATTTT
TRBV6-2/TRBV6-3	many	TRBJ2-7	-	CASSYNGGSYEQYF	TGTGCCAGCAGTTACAATGGGGGCTCCTACGAGCAGTACTTC
TRBV29-1	-	TRBJ2-7	-	CSVEGSGVSSYEQYF	TGCAGCGTTGAGGGTAGCGGCGTAAGCTCCTACGAGCAGTACTTC
TRBV28	many	TRBJ2-1	-	CATQGGYSYNEQFF	TGTGCCACCCAGGGGGGTTACTCCTACAATGAGCAGTTCTTC
TRBV2	-	TRBJ2-1	-	CASSEAASPSIPDEQFF	TGTGCCAGCAGTGAAGCAGCTTCGCCCTCAATCCCGGATGAGCAGTTCTTC
TRBV12-3/TRBV12-4	many	TRBJ2-2	TRBD1	CASRLGTGGTGELFF	TGTGCCAGCAGATTAGGGACAGGGGGCACCGGGGAGCTGTTTTTT
TRBV5-8	many	TRBJ2-6	-	CASSPGLFGSGANVLTF	TGTGCCAGCAGCCCCGGACTTTTTGGCTCTGGGGCCAACGTCCTGACTTTC
TRBV6-5	few	TRBJ2-1	TRBD1	CASSLDRDPYNEQFF	TGTGCCAGCAGTTTAGACAGGGATCCCTACAATGAGCAGTTCTTC
TRBV5-6	many	TRBJ2-5	TRBD1	CASSGDGTGPQETQYF	TGTGCCAGCTCCGGGGACGGGACAGGGCCACAAGAGACCCAGTACTTC
TRBV5-1	-	TRBJ1-1	-	CASSVPGSDTEAFF	TGCGCCAGCAGCGTGCCAGGGAGTGACACTGAAGCTTTCTTT
TRBV4-1	many	TRBJ2-3	-	CASSQERSLATYF	TGCGCCAGCAGCCAAGAACGATCGCTTGCCACGTATTTT
TRBV11-1	few	TRBJ2-2	TRBD2	CASSPGTSGGPNTGELFF	TGTGCCAGCAGCCCGGGGACTAGCGGGGGTCCGAACACCGGGGAGCTGTTTTTT
TRBV2	-	TRBJ1-6	TRBD1	CASRRDRVDSPLHF	TGTGCCAGCAGGAGGGACAGGGTGGATTCACCCCTCCACTTT
TRBV3-1	many	TRBJ2-1	TRBD2	CASSPRSGANEQFF	TGTGCCAGCAGCCCGAGGAGCGGGGCCAATGAGCAGTTCTTC
TRBV27	few	TRBJ1-2	TRBD1	CASSLRQGGRDYGYTF	TGTGCCAGCAGTTTGCGACAGGGGGGTAGAGACTATGGCTACACCTTC
TRBV10-3	few	TRBJ1-1	TRBD1	CAISTTGGSGEAFF	TGTGCCATCAGTACCACAGGGGGCAGCGGTGAAGCTTTCTTT